This T cell receptor (beta chain) was profiled in a study of Graves' ophthalmopathy and Graves' hyperthyroidism. Researchers took RNA transcripts and amplified TCR beta CDR3 regions from them. Following a first-round RT-PCR that used HTBI primers, a second-round multiplex PCR was carried out. TCRdb passed the multiplex PCR reads through MiXCR, listing each CDR3 protein once. The repertoire has around 400,000 distinct CDR3 sequences, around 21% of them found once; the top ten carry 3%. CDR1 and CDR2 from the germline V gene are SQVTM and ANQGSEA. The CDR3 has 12 amino acids. The ends were cut back, 3 bases at V and 1 base at J, with 6 bases in the middle. This clonotype has ten or more counts. Its antigen is undetermined. Study conclusions and caveats: Most expanded clonotypes from thyroid (those above 0.001 frequency) were also found in blood.

The sequence came from a woman younger than 30 with stable Graves' hyperthyroidism. The sequencing sample was made of peripheral blood. The chain couples TRBV29-1 to TRBJ1-1; D is ambiguous. CDR3 in amino acids: CSVDIENTEAFF. Here the CDR3 DNA reads TGCAGCGTTGATATAGAGAACACTGAAGCTTTCTTT.